This entry features one TCR beta chain sequence. Its specificity is unknown. Assay used: immunoSEQ multiplex PCR; TCRdb lists only in-frame clones, some missing. The sample has over 100,000 clones, 82% seen once. Per the germline V gene, CDR1 is MNHEY and CDR2 is SVGAGI. The CDR3 loop spans 16 amino acids. The germline V and J ends were trimmed by 4 bases and 3 bases, with 16 bases remaining between them. CD3+CD4+ and CD3+CD8+ cells were FACS-sorted from thawed unstimulated PBMCs. The data stem from a study of T cell clones after liver transplantation. On the study more broadly: Samples came from ITN030ST, which attempted immunosuppression withdrawal within 2 years of liver transplantation. Study-wide results and limits: Migration into the graft, not deletion, may explain lost graft donor-reactive T cells. Donor-reactive sequences fell more than third party-reactive ones, suggesting partial deletion.

The clonotype was recovered from a human donor who received a liver transplant. Source: CD4+ T cells from blood, taken before liver transplant. The chain uses TRBV6-5 and TRBJ1-3; D unclear. The CDR3 protein is CASSFAPGADGNTIYF. The CDR3 DNA is TGTGCCAGCAGTTTTGCGCCAGGAGCTGATGGAAACACCATATATTTT.